This TCR beta chain is drawn from a study of CD8+CD57+ T cells in acquired aplastic anemia. Study context: The DNA of sorted CD4+ and CD8+ cells averaged 3.2 ug. Study-level results: Patients and controls had in common approximately 29 CD8+ CDR3 sequences.

Profiles of TCR beta VDJ and CDR3 were generated from a genomic DNA template. TCRdb independently ran MiXCR on the reads; one entry per CDR3 protein. The data hold 150,000 to 200,000 distinct CDR3 sequences, with approximately 48% observed a single time. Before being chosen for sequencing, patients had shown CD8+CD57+ cell expansion by flow cytometry. Blood came from patients not yet given any therapy. There are a few counts of this clonotype. Its antigen remains unknown. Germline V gives CDR1 DFQATT, CDR2 SNEGSKA (reference sequence). The CDR3 length is 14 residues. The trim removed 2 bases at V and 9 bases at J, leaving 10 bases unmatched.

The chain recombines TRBV20-1 with TRBJ2-5; TRBD2 matches at 9 bases. The source material was sorted CD4+, CD8+, or CD8+CD57+ T cells (not recorded which) from PBMCs. This receptor was taken from a human donor with aplastic anemia. The CDR3 region has the DNA TGCAGTGCTAGAAGGAGGGGTGGCGGGGGGGCCCAGTACTTC. It encodes CSARRRGGGGAQYF.